The text below deals with one T cell receptor (beta chain). This specimen comes from a study of T cell changes during pregnancy in multiple sclerosis. Sequencing used immunoSEQ multiplex PCR; TCRdb keeps in-frame clones, though not all of them. The sample has about 96,000 clones, 85% to 95% seen once. Germline values: CDR1 LNHNV, CDR2 YYDKDF (reference sequence). J gave up 3 bases and V 1 base, and 1 base lay outside the gene matches. This CDR3 has 15 residues. The receptor's source is a female donor with multiple sclerosis, enrolled in a pregnancy study. The chain recombines TRBV15 with TRBJ2-5; the match to TRBD2 covers 11 bases. The sequenced sample was peripheral blood, obtained in the first trimester of pregnancy. The CDR3 here is CATSRGGLAEETQYF. CDR3 DNA: TGTGCCACCAGCAGAGGGGGACTAGCGGAAGAGACCCAGTACTTC.